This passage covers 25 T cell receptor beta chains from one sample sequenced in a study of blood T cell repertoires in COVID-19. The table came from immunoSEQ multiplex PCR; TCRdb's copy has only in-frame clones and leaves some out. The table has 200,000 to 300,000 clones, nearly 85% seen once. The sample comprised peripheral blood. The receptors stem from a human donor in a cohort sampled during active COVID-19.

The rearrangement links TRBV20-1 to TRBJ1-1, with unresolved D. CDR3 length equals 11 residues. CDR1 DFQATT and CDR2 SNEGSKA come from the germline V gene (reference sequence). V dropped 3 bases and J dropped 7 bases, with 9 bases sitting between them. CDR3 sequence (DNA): TGCAGTGCTAGCCCCCAGGTTGAAGCTTTCTTT. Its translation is CSASPQVEAFF.

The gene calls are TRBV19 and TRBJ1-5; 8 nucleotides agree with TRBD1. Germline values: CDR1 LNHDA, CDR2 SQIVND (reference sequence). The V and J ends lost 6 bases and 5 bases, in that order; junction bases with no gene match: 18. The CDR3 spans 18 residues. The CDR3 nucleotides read TGTGCCAGTAGATCAAGGTCCTCAGGGGGCGCGGGGGATCAGCCCCAGCATTTT. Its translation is CASRSRSSGGAGDQPQHF.

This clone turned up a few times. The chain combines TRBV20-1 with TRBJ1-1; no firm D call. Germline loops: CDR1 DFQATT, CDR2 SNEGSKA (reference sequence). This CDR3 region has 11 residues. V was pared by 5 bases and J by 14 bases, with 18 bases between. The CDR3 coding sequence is TGCAGTGCTTCATCACATCCGCCGTTGTTCTTT. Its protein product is CSASSHPPLFF.

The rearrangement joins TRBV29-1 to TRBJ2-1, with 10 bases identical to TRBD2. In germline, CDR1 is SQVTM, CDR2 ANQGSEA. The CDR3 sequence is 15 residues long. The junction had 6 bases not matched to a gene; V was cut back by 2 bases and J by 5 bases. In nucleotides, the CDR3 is TGCAGCGTTGAAACAGCGGGGGGGATTCACAATGAGCAGTTCTTC. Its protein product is CSVETAGGIHNEQFF.

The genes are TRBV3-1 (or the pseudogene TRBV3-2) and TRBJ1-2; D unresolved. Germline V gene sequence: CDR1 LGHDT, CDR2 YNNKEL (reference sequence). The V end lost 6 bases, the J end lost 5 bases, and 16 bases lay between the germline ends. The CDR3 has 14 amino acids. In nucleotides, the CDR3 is TGTGCCAGCAGTTCTAGACGGATTGGGTATGGCTACACCTTC. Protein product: CASSSRRIGYGYTF.

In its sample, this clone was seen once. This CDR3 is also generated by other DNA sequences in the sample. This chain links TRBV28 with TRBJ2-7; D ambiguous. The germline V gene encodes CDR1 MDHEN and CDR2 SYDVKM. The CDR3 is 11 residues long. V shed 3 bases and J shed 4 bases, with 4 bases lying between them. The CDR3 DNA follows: TGTGCCAGCAGTTTGCGTTACGAGCAGTACTTC. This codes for CASSLRYEQYF.

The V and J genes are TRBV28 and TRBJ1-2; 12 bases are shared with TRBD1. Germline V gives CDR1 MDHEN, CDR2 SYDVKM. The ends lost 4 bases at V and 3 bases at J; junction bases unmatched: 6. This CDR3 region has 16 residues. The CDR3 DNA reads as TGTGCCAGCAGTTCCCCGGGACAGGGGGCTGACTATGGCTACACCTTC. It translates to CASSSPGQGADYGYTF.

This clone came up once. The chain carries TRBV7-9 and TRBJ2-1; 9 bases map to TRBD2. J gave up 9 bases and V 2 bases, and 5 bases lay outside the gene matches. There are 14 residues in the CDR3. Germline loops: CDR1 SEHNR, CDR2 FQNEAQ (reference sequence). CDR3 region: CASSLQAGGVEQFF. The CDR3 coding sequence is TGTGCCAGCAGCTTACAAGCGGGAGGAGTTGAGCAGTTCTTC. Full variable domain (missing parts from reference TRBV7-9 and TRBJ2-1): DTGVSQNPRHKITKRGQNVTFRCDPISEHNRLYWYRQTLGQGPEFLTYFQNEAQLEKSRLLSDRFSAERPKGSFSTLEIQRTEQGDSAMYLCASSLQAGGVEQFFGPGTRLTVL.

The CDR3 DNA sequence: TGTGCTAGTGGCCCGGGGACTAGCGGGGGCACAGATACGCAGTATTTT. Amino acids: CASGPGTSGGTDTQYF. The chain uses TRBV12-5 and TRBJ2-3, with TRBD2 matching over 13 bases. The V segment lost 6 bases and the J segment 1 base; nucleotides outside the gene matches: 4. CDR3 size: 16 residues. Per the germline V gene, CDR1 is LGHNT and CDR2 is FRNRAP.

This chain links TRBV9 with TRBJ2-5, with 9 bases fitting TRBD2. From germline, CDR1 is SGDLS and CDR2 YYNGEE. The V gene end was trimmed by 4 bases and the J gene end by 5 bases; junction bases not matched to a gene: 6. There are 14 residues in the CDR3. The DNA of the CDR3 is TGTGCCAGCAGCCCGAGCGGGGGGCGGGAGACCCAGTACTTC. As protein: CASSPSGGRETQYF.

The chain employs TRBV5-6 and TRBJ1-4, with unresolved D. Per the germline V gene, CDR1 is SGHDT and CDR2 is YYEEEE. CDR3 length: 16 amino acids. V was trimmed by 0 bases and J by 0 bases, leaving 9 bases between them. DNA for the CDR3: TGTGCCAGCAGCTTGGATTACAGTTCAACTAATGAAAAACTGTTTTTT. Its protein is CASSLDYSSTNEKLFF.

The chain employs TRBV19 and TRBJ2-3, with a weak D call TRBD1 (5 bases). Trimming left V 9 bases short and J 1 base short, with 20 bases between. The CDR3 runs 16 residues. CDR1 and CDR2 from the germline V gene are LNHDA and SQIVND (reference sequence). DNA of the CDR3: TGTGCCAGAGGGTTCGGTTGTGGCAGGGGCACAGATACGCAGTATTTT. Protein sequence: CARGFGCGRGTDTQYF.

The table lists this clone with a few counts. The CDR3 loop is CASSLLAGETQYF. For the CDR3, the DNA is TGTGCCAGCAGCTTACTAGCGGGGGAGACCCAGTACTTC. This chain joins TRBV7-3 and TRBJ2-5; TRBD2 matches at 9 bases. The CDR3 spans 13 residues. The V gene's germline CDR1 is SGHTA and CDR2 FQGTGA. Trimming at V came to 2 bases and at J to 5 bases, leaving 0 bases not matched to a gene. Filled out from reference TRBV7-3 and TRBJ2-5, the complete variable domain reads GAGVSQTPSNKVTEKGKYVELRCDPISGHTALYWYRQSLGQGPEFLIYFQGTGAADDSGLPNDRFFAVRPEGSVSTLKIQRTERGDSAVYLCASSLLAGETQYFGPGTRLLVL.

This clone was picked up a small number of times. The CDR3 is CASRSRTGPTYGYTF. The CDR3 DNA reads TGTGCCAGCAGGTCTCGGACAGGTCCGACGTATGGCTACACCTTC. This chain joins TRBV27 and TRBJ1-2; TRBD1 matches 7 bases. In germline, CDR1 is MNHEY, CDR2 SMNVEV (reference sequence). Unmatched junction bases numbered 12, after V lost 6 bases and J lost 5 bases. This CDR3 comprises 15 residues.

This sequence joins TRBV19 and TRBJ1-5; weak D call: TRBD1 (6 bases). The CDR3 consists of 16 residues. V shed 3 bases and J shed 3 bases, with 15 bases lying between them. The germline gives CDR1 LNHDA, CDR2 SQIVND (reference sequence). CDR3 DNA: TGTGCCAGTAGTATTCAGAGAACAGGGAACAATCAGCCCCAGCATTTT. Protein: CASSIQRTGNNQPQHF.

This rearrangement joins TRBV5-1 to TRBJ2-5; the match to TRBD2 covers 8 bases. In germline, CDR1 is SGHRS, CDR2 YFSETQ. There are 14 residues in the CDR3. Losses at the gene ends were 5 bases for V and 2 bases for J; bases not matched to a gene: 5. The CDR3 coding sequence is TGCGCCAGCAGGCCCGGGGGGGGGCAAGAGACCCAGTACTTC. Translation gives CASRPGGGQETQYF.

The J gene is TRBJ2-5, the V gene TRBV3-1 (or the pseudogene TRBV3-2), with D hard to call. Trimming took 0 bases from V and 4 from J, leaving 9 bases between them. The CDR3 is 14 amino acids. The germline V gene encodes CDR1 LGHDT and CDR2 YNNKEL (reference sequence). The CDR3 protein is CASSQEVRLETQYF. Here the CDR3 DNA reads TGTGCCAGCAGCCAAGAAGTCAGGTTAGAGACCCAGTACTTC.

CDR3 in amino acids: CASSFGDSYEQYF. CDR3 nucleotide sequence: TGTGCCAGCAGTTTCGGAGACTCCTACGAGCAGTACTTC. J is TRBJ2-7 and V is TRBV12-3 or TRBV12-4; D is undetermined. V was clipped by 3 bases and J by 0 bases, with 6 bases between them. The CDR3 has 13 residues.

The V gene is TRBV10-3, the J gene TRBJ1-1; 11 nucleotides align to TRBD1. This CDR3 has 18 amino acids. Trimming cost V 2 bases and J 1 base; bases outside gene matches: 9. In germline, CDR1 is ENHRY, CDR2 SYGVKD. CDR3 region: CAISEPGQGAVKNTEAFF. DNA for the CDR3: TGTGCCATCAGTGAGCCCGGACAGGGGGCGGTAAAGAACACTGAAGCTTTCTTT.

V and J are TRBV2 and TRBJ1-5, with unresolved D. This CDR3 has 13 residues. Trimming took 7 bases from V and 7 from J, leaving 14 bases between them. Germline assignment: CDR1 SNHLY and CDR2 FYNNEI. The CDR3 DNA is TGTGCCAGCATGGGAGTGTCGAAGCAGCCCCAGCATTTT. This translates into CASMGVSKQPQHF.

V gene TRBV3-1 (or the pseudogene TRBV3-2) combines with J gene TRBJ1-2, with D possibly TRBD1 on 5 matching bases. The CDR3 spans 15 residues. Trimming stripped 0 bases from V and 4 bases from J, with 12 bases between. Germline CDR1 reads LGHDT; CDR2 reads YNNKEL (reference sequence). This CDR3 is CASSQESWQGYGYTF. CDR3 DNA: TGTGCCAGCAGCCAAGAGTCATGGCAGGGCTATGGCTACACCTTC.

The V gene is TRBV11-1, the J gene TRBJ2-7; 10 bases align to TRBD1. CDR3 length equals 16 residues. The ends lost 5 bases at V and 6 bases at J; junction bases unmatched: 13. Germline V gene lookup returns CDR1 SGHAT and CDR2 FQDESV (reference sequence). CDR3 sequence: CASSLSAGTGVSEQYF. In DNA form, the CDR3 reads TGTGCCAGCAGCCTCTCTGCCGGGACAGGGGTCTCCGAGCAGTACTTC.

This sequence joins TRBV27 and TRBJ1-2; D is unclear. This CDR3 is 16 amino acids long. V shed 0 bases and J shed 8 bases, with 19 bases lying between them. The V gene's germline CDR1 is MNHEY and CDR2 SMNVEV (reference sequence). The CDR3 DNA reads TGTGCCAGCAGTTTATCGCGTACTGGACTCCCCTACGGCTACACCTTC. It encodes CASSLSRTGLPYGYTF.

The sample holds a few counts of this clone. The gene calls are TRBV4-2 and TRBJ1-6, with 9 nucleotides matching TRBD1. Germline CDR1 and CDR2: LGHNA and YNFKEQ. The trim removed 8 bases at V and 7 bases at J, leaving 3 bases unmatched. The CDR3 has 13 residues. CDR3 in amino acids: CASGTGQNSPLHF. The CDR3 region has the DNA TGTGCCAGCGGGACAGGGCAGAATTCACCCCTCCACTTT.

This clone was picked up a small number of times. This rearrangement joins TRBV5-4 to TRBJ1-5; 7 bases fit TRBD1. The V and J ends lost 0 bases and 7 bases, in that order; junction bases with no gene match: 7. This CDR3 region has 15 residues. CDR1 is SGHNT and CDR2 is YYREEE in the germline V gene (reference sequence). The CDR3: CASSLEPGGGQPQHF. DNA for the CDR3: TGTGCCAGCAGCTTGGAACCAGGGGGAGGCCAGCCCCAGCATTTT.